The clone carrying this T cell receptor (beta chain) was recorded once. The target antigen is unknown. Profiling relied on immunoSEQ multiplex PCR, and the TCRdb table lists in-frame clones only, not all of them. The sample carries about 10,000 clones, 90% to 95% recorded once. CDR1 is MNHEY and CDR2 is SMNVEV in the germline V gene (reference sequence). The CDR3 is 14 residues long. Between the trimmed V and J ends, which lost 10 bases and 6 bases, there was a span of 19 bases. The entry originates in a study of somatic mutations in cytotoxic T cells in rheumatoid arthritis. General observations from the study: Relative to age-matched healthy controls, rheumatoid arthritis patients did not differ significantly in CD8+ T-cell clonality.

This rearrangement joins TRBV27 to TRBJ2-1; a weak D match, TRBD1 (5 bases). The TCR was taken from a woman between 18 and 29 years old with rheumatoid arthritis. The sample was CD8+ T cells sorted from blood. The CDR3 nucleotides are TGTGCCACCACCCTCTACGAAAGGGGCAATGAGCAGTTCTTC. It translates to CATTLYERGNEQFF.